Each of the 16 T cell receptor beta chains below was sequenced from the same sample in a study of patients with pleural tuberculosis. One entry per CDR3 protein results from TCRdb running MiXCR on the reads. Here the sample spans some 48,000 distinct CDR3 sequences, less than 8% being singletons. The source is a human donor with pleural tuberculosis.

The chain joins TRBV14 to TRBJ2-3; D not certain. Germline values: CDR1 SGHDN, CDR2 FVKESK. V lost 5 bases, J lost 6 bases, and 9 bases lay in between. The CDR3 has 12 residues. The CDR3 nucleotides read TGTGCCAGCAGCGTTGAAAAGGATACGCAGTATTTT. Protein sequence: CASSVEKDTQYF.

This clonotype was recorded many times. The rearrangement links TRBV6-1 to TRBJ2-7; 8 bases fit TRBD1. Trimming removed 6 bases from V and 3 bases from J; junction bases left unmatched: 7. Germline CDR1 and CDR2: MNHNS and SASEGT. The CDR3 loop spans 14 amino acids. The CDR3, as DNA: TGTGCCAGCAGCTCCAATGACAGGGGCTACGAGCAGTACGTC. Translation: CASSSNDRGYEQYV.

There are many counts of this clonotype. This chain uses TRBV28 with TRBJ1-5; weak D call: TRBD1 (5 bases). Per germline, CDR1 MDHEN and CDR2 SYDVKM. CDR3 length equals 16 residues. V lost 1 base to trimming and J lost 1 base, with 11 bases between them. The DNA for the CDR3 is TGTGCCAGCAGTTTATATCTCCGACAGAGCAATCAGCCCCAGCATTTT. Translating it yields CASSLYLRQSNQPQHF.

In this sample, this clonotype turned up many times. The chain links TRBV2 to TRBJ2-2; TRBD1 agrees at 10 bases. The junction had 2 bases not matched to a gene; V was cut back by 4 bases and J by 3 bases. The CDR3 has 15 amino acids. Germline CDR1 reads SNHLY; CDR2 reads FYNNEI. CDR3 amino acids: CASSGTGGYTGELFF. The CDR3 bases are TGTGCCAGCAGTGGGACAGGGGGGTACACCGGGGAGCTGTTTTTT.

This clonotype was found a few times. The V and J genes are TRBV12-3 or TRBV12-4 and TRBJ2-7; D tentatively reads TRBD1 or TRBD2 (5 bases each). Trimming shortened V by 3 bases and J by 6 bases, and 18 bases separated the two germline ends. This CDR3 is built from 15 residues. CDR3 nucleotide sequence: TGTGCCAGCAGTTTGCCTGGGACGGGGTTGATCGAGCAGTACTTC. This encodes CASSLPGTGLIEQYF.

This clonotype was observed at least ten times. The CDR3 here is CAELDPNLNIQYF. The DNA for the CDR3 is TGTGCCGAGCTAGACCCGAACCTAAACATTCAGTACTTC. The genes are TRBV10-3 and TRBJ2-4; D ambiguous. This CDR3 contains 13 residues. V was pared by 11 bases and J by 6 bases, with 17 bases between. The V gene's germline CDR1 is ENHRY and CDR2 SYGVKD.

This clonotype was found many times. V is TRBV28 and J is TRBJ2-1, with D possibly matching TRBD2 (6 bases). This CDR3 is built from 15 residues. V dropped 6 bases and J dropped 8 bases, with 20 bases sitting between them. From germline, CDR1 is MDHEN and CDR2 SYDVKM. This CDR3 reads CASRNRDFTGDEQFF. The CDR3 DNA follows: TGTGCCAGCAGGAACCGGGACTTTACGGGCGATGAGCAGTTCTTC.

This clonotype was seen only a few times. V and J are TRBV19 and TRBJ1-5; 9 nucleotides line up with TRBD1. J was trimmed by 4 bases and V by 6 bases; bases with no gene match: 4. This CDR3 has 14 amino acids. The V gene's germline CDR1 is LNHDA and CDR2 SQIVND (reference sequence). The CDR3 DNA sequence: TGTGCCAGTAGCCCGGACAGGGGAAATCAGCCCCAGCATTTT. This gives the protein CASSPDRGNQPQHF. Complete variable domain (other parts from reference TRBV19 and TRBJ1-5): DGGITQSPKYLFRKEGQNVTLSCEQNLNHDAMYWYRQDPGQGLRLIYYSQIVNDFQKGDIAEGYSVSREKKESFPLTVTSAQKNPTAFYLCASSPDRGNQPQHFGDGTRLSIL.

Notes on this clonotype: This could be a read error, since a much larger clone is one nucleotide away. The genes are TRBV5-1 and TRBJ1-1; D gene unclear. From germline, CDR1 is SGHRS and CDR2 YFSETQ. CDR3 length: 13 residues. The chain's CDR3 is CASSLAVNTEALF. In DNA, the CDR3 is TGCGCCAGCAGCTTGGCGGTGAACACTGAAGCTCTCTTT.

This clonotype was observed many times. V is TRBV18 and J is TRBJ2-5; D is uncertain. Germline V lookup: CDR1 KGHSH, CDR2 LQKENI. The CDR3 is made up of 12 amino acids. V gave up 3 bases and J gave up 3 bases, with 5 bases separating them. The CDR3 sequence: CASSPSEETQYF. CDR3 coding DNA: TGTGCCAGCTCACCCTCAGAAGAGACCCAGTACTTC.

This clonotype was picked up many times. The chain carries TRBV2 and TRBJ2-1, with TRBD1 identical over 7 bases. The CDR3 covers 12 residues. Germline CDR1 is SNHLY and CDR2 is FYNNEI. Unmatched junction bases numbered 3, after V lost 6 bases and J lost 7 bases. CDR3: CASSVDRNEQFF. CDR3 sequence (DNA): TGTGCCAGCAGCGTGGACAGGAATGAGCAGTTCTTC.

Turning to this clonotype: Because it lacks the conserved phenylalanine or tryptophan at the end, this CDR3 is likely a read error. This sequence joins TRBV4-2 and TRBJ2-7; D is unresolved. V shed 1 base and J shed 0 bases, with 7 bases lying between them. The CDR3 runs 14 residues. From germline, CDR1 is LGHNA and CDR2 YNFKEQ. Here the CDR3 reads CASSQVVNSYEQYS. DNA of the CDR3: TGTGCCAGCAGCCAAGTTGTAAACTCCTACGAGCAGTACTCC.

This clonotype occurred a few times. The chain joins TRBV9 to TRBJ2-1, with 7 bases identical to TRBD1. Germline CDR1 and CDR2: SGDLS and YYNGEE. With V trimmed by 4 bases and J by 4 bases, 8 bases remained unmatched. The CDR3 length is 15 residues. The CDR3 DNA reads TGTGCCAGCAGCCTTAGGACAGGACCATACAATGAGCAGTTCTTC. Amino acid sequence: CASSLRTGPYNEQFF.

This clonotype was seen more than once but under ten times. This chain joins TRBV19 and TRBJ1-5, with TRBD1 matching 10 bases. Germline trimming cut 7 bases from V and 5 bases from J; bases unmatched to any gene: 11. CDR3 size: 16 residues. Germline CDR1 is LNHDA and CDR2 is SQIVND (reference sequence). The CDR3 loop reads CASMLRDRGNHQPQHF. The CDR3 DNA reads as TGTGCCAGTATGCTCCGGGACAGGGGAAATCATCAGCCCCAGCATTTT.

The CDR3 loop reads CASSIGGWSYNEQFF. DNA of the CDR3: TGTGCCAGTAGTATAGGGGGTTGGTCCTACAATGAGCAGTTCTTC. This rearrangement joins TRBV19 to TRBJ2-1; D is uncertain. The V gene lost 1 base and the J gene lost 1 base, with 8 bases spanning the gap. The germline gives CDR1 LNHDA, CDR2 SQIVND (reference sequence). CDR3 size: 15 residues.

This clonotype was observed at least ten times. The chain employs TRBV4-1 and TRBJ2-3; possible D gene TRBD1, 5 bases. Germline CDR1 is MGHRA and CDR2 is YSYEKL. This CDR3 spans 15 amino acids. V lost 1 base to trimming and J lost 1 base, with 9 bases between them. CDR3 region: CASSQVLGGTDTQYF. The CDR3 DNA is TGCGCCAGCAGCCAAGTTCTAGGGGGCACAGATACGCAGTATTTT.